The clone carrying this TCR beta chain occurred a few times. Its antigen remains unidentified. The CDR3 contains 15 residues. J lost 1 base, V lost 0 bases, and 3 bases had no gene match. CDR1 and CDR2 from the germline V gene are SGHRS and YFSETQ. The sample belongs to a study of identical twins. The study's findings and limits: Cord blood's abundant beta clonotypes had fewer insertions, unlike memory repertoires.

TCRdb ran MiXCR on the 5' RACE reads and lists one entry per CDR3 protein. The profile covers 520,000 or so distinct CDR3 sequences, with approximately 22% appearing a single time and around 1% taken by the ten largest. Healthy Caucasians were all of the donors. These records were also assigned to another study, of T cells expressing NK-cell markers. That source notes: An anti-gamma-delta TCR antibody restricted sorting to alpha-beta TCR T cells in several experiments. In a handful of donors, dominant NKG2C+ clonotypes were roughly 1.0-8% of CD8+ T cells.

What was sequenced was CD4+ T cells sorted from blood. V is TRBV5-1 and J is TRBJ2-5; TRBD2 matches at 7 bases. The clonotype comes from a woman under 30 in good health. This chain's CDR3 is CASSLAGGRQETQYF. For the CDR3, the DNA is TGCGCCAGCAGCTTGGCGGGGGGACGCCAAGAGACCCAGTACTTC.